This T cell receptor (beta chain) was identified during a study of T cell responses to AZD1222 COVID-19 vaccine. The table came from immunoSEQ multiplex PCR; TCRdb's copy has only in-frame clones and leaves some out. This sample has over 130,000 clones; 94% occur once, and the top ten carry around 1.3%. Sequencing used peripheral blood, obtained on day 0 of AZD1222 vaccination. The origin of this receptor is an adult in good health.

CDR3 region: CASSKAGDYNSPLHF. Here the CDR3 DNA reads TGTGCCAGCAGCAAAGCGGGGGATTATAATTCACCCCTCCACTTT. This chain connects TRBV21-1 to TRBJ1-6. TRBV21-1 has pseudogene status. This CDR3 spans 15 amino acids.